Each of the 4 T cell receptor beta chains below was sequenced from the same sample in a study of blood T cell repertoires in COVID-19. Assay: immunoSEQ multiplex PCR; the TCRdb copy retains only in-frame clones and omits some. Of about 220,000 clones detected, more than 65% appear once; the ten largest clones hold 9.7%. Input material: peripheral blood. These receptor sequences come from a man aged 50-59 years with active or convalescent COVID-19.

The rearrangement links TRBV19 to TRBJ2-1; 9 nucleotides agree with TRBD2. The trim removed 5 bases at V and 5 bases at J, leaving 16 bases unmatched. In germline, CDR1 is LNHDA, CDR2 SQIVND (reference sequence). The CDR3 sequence is 18 residues long. CDR3 nucleotides: TGTGCCAGTAGTCTCCTCCCCTTGGCGGGAGGGCCGCACAATGAGCAGTTCTTC. This encodes CASSLLPLAGGPHNEQFF.

V usage is TRBV19 and J usage is TRBJ1-1, with D perhaps TRBD1 (6 bases). CDR3 length equals 16 residues. V was cut by 5 bases and J by 4 bases, with 20 bases left in between. Germline-derived CDR1 and CDR2 are LNHDA and SQIVND (reference sequence). In DNA, the CDR3 is TGTGCCAGTAGTGCCCTCTGGACAGTAGGAGCCACTGAAGCTTTCTTT. It yields the protein CASSALWTVGATEAFF.

The J gene is TRBJ2-2, the V gene TRBV27; unclear D gene. The CDR3 extends over 12 amino acids. Germline-derived CDR1 and CDR2 are MNHEY and SMNVEV (reference sequence). Trimming took 4 bases from V and 5 from J, leaving 5 bases between them. CDR3 in amino acids: CASSSLTGELFF. In nucleotides, the CDR3 is TGTGCCAGCAGTTCCCTGACCGGGGAGCTGTTTTTT.

The rearrangement joins TRBV2 to TRBJ2-1, with TRBD2 matching over 10 bases. V lost 6 bases and J lost 7; bases outside the gene matches: 12. Germline lookup yields CDR1 SNHLY and CDR2 FYNNEI. There are 16 residues in the CDR3. Written as DNA, the CDR3 is TGTGCCAGCAGCGCCCCTACTAGCGGGGCCCTAAATGAGCAGTTCTTC. This sequence encodes CASSAPTSGALNEQFF.